The rows below give T cell receptor beta chains drawn from one sample of a study of blood T cell repertoires in COVID-19. Assay used: immunoSEQ multiplex PCR; TCRdb lists only in-frame clones, some missing. The sample yields approximately 52,000 clones, 80% to 95% seen once. The sequencing sample was made of peripheral blood. Receptor source: a human donor in a cohort sampled during active COVID-19. Each CDR3 is given with its conserved first and last residue. D genes are given only for firm matches. Expanded clones are given a class, and other clones once, few, many or no size at all.

abundance: .
d_gene: .
v_gene: TRBV13
j_gene: TRBJ2-7
CDR3nt: TGTGCCAGCAGCTTAGGGACGAGCGGCGAGCAGTACTTC
CDR3aa: CASSLGTSGEQYF

abundance: .
d_gene: TRBD2
v_gene: TRBV20-1
j_gene: TRBJ2-3
CDR3nt: TGCAGTGCTAGTGATAGCGGGGTCACAGATACGCAGTATTTT
CDR3aa: CSASDSGVTDTQYF

abundance: .
d_gene: .
v_gene: TRBV10-1
j_gene: TRBJ2-1
CDR3nt: TGCGCCAGCAGTGACAGGGGCGCCTATGAGCAGTTCTTC
CDR3aa: CASSDRGAYEQFF

abundance: once
d_gene: TRBD1
v_gene: TRBV5-1
j_gene: TRBJ2-7
CDR3nt: TGCGCCAGCAGCTCACGGACAGGGGGCGCGGGCCCCTACGAGCAGTACTTC
CDR3aa: CASSSRTGGAGPYEQYF

abundance: .
d_gene: TRBD2
v_gene: TRBV5-6
j_gene: TRBJ2-1
CDR3nt: TGTGCCAGCAGCTTGGACTCGGGACTAGCGGTGTACAATGAGCAGTTCTTC
CDR3aa: CASSLDSGLAVYNEQFF

abundance: .
d_gene: .
v_gene: TRBV6-5
j_gene: TRBJ1-4
CDR3nt: TGTGCCAGCCTCAGGGCAACTAATGAAAAACTGTTTTTT
CDR3aa: CASLRATNEKLFF

abundance: .
d_gene: .
v_gene: TRBV11-2
j_gene: TRBJ1-2
CDR3nt: TGTGCCAGCAGCTTAGATATACAGCCTAACTATGGCTACACCTTC
CDR3aa: CASSLDIQPNYGYTF

abundance: .
d_gene: TRBD1
v_gene: TRBV6-6
j_gene: TRBJ1-3
CDR3nt: TGTGCCAGCAGTAGGGACAGTATTTTGGGTGGCACCATATATTTT
CDR3aa: CASSRDSILGGTIYF

abundance: few
d_gene: .
v_gene: TRBV7-9
j_gene: TRBJ2-7
CDR3nt: TGTGCCAGCAGCTTAGCGTTAGGGAGTCCTAACGAGCAGTACTTC
CDR3aa: CASSLALGSPNEQYF

abundance: .
d_gene: TRBD1
v_gene: TRBV30
j_gene: TRBJ1-2
CDR3nt: TGTGCCTGGAGTGTAGACAGGGGGAACTATGGCTACACCTTC
CDR3aa: CAWSVDRGNYGYTF

abundance: once
d_gene: TRBD1
v_gene: TRBV29-1
j_gene: TRBJ2-7
CDR3nt: TGCAGCGTATGGCAGGGGGACAGGGGCTACGAGCAGTACTTC
CDR3aa: CSVWQGDRGYEQYF

abundance: .
d_gene: TRBD2
v_gene: TRBV14
j_gene: TRBJ2-1
CDR3nt: TGTGCCAGCAGCCAAGAACGGCGAGGGGGACTAGCGACAAATGAGCAGTTCTTC
CDR3aa: CASSQERRGGLATNEQFF

abundance: once
d_gene: .
v_gene: TRBV5-1
j_gene: TRBJ2-1
CDR3nt: TGCGCCAGCAGCTTGGCCAATGTAGCGGTTACTGAGCAGTTCTTC
CDR3aa: CASSLANVAVTEQFF